This T cell receptor beta chain was captured in a study of Ad26.COV2.S vaccination and SARS-CoV-2 variants. Repertoires were generated with immunoSEQ multiplex PCR, while TCRdb's copy carries only in-frame clones and drops some. In the table there are hundreds of thousands of clones, roughly 90% of which are singletons. The treatment was: about 20 received Ad26.COV2.S at low or high dose, single or two shots; several received placebo; per-sample allocation not given. Specimen acquisition occurred on day 63 following the initial vaccine or placebo injection. V was trimmed by 4 bases and J by 2 bases, leaving 17 bases between them. In germline, CDR1 is SNHLY, CDR2 FYNNEI. The length of the CDR3 is 17 residues. Study-wide points: Substantial breadth was reported for post-vaccination spike-specific CD8+ and CD4+ T cells. Quantification of TCR breadth and depth may have yielded underestimates of total T cell responses.

To note about this clone: Its antigen is undetermined.

The J gene is TRBJ2-2, the V gene TRBV2; tentative D call: TRBD2 (7 bases). Sequenced material: peripheral blood, taken in a trial of Ad26.COV2.S vaccine versus placebo. This receptor was identified in a person aged 18-60 years who received the Ad26.COV2.S COVID-19 vaccine or a placebo. The CDR3 spells CASSGVGGLFNTGELFF. The CDR3 DNA is TGTGCCAGCAGTGGAGTAGGGGGACTATTCAACACCGGGGAGCTGTTTTTT. Supplemented by reference TRBV2 and TRBJ2-2, the full variable domain reads EPEVTQTPSHQVTQMGQEVILRCVPISNHLYFYWYRQILGQKVEFLVSFYNNEISEKSEIFDDQFSVERPDGSNFTLKIRSTKLEDSAMYFCASSGVGGLFNTGELFFGEGSRLTVL.